Below, 32 T cell receptor beta chains from the same sample are listed, as sequenced in a study of cytomegalovirus exposure and HLA in healthy donors. PCR involved 60 Vbeta and 13 Jbeta primers. Produced via immunoSEQ multiplex PCR; TCRdb's table is partial and in-frame only. The sample lists roughly 180,000 clones, around four fifths occurring once. Sequencing was carried out using PBMCs. The receptors here all came from a woman aged 50 to 60 in good health and CMV-seropositive.

The chain recombines TRBV11-2 with TRBJ2-1, with D maybe TRBD2 (5 bases). V lost 5 bases and J lost 4, with 18 bases in between. The CDR3 is 16 amino acids. Germline lookup yields CDR1 SGHAT and CDR2 FQNNGV. As DNA, the CDR3 is TGTGCCAGCAGCCTCCGGACTCCGTTGGGATACAATGAGCAGTTCTTC. Translating gives CASSLRTPLGYNEQFF. Using reference TRBV11-2 and TRBJ2-1 for the parts outside the CDR3, the full variable domain is EAGVAQSPRYKIIEKRQSVAFWCNPISGHATLYWYQQILGQGPKLLIQFQNNGVVDDSQLPKDRFSAERLKGVDSTLKIQPAKLEDSAVYLCASSLRTPLGYNEQFFGPGTRLTVL.

The J gene is TRBJ1-2, the V gene TRBV5-1; 7 positions agree with TRBD1. Trimming took 4 bases from V and 3 from J; bases not matched to a gene: 9. Germline V gives CDR1 SGHRS, CDR2 YFSETQ. The CDR3 runs to 15 residues. The chain's CDR3 is CASSPSTDRDYGYTF. Written as DNA, the CDR3 is TGCGCCAGCAGCCCTAGCACCGACAGGGACTATGGCTACACCTTC. The entire variable domain, with the rest obtained from reference TRBV5-1 and TRBJ1-2, is as follows: KAGVTQTPRYLIKTRGQQVTLSCSPISGHRSVSWYQQTPGQGLQFLFEYFSETQRNKGNFPGRFSGRQFSNSRSEMNVSTLELGDSALYLCASSPSTDRDYGYTFGSGTRLTVV.

The V call is TRBV2, the J call TRBJ1-4; weak D call: TRBD1 (6 bases). V was clipped by 4 bases and J by 5 bases, with 11 bases between them. CDR1 is SNHLY, CDR2 FYNNEI, per germline. This CDR3 is 14 amino acids long. This chain's CDR3 is CASSGWGRNEKLFF. CDR3 nucleotide sequence: TGTGCCAGCAGTGGGTGGGGGCGAAATGAAAAACTGTTTTTT.

This clone showed up just a few times. The chain couples TRBV18 to TRBJ1-4; the D gene is possibly TRBD1 (5 bases). Looked up from germline, CDR1 is KGHSH and CDR2 is LQKENI. The CDR3 is 16 amino acids. Trimming shortened V by 4 bases and J by 8 bases, and 20 bases separated the two germline ends. CDR3 amino acids: CASSREGGTMGEKLFF. The CDR3 DNA follows: TGTGCCAGCTCACGCGAAGGCGGGACCATGGGGGAAAAACTGTTTTTT.

With regard to this clone: The junction and the germline gene differ at one end; a read error may be behind it. V gene TRBV5-1 combines with J gene TRBJ1-2; 7 positions match TRBD1. CDR1 and CDR2 from the germline V gene are SGHRS and YFSETQ. This CDR3 spans 14 amino acids. This chain's CDR3 is CASSPDRQGGRGAF. DNA of the CDR3: TGCGCCAGCAGCCCCGACCGGCAGGGGGGACGAGGCGCCTTC. Full variable domain (missing parts from reference TRBV5-1 and TRBJ1-2): KAGVTQTPRYLIKTRGQQVTLSCSPISGHRSVSWYQQTPGQGLQFLFEYFSETQRNKGNFPGRFSGRQFSNSRSEMNVSTLELGDSALYLCASSPDRQGGRGAFGSGTRLTVV.

The rearrangement links TRBV27 to TRBJ1-1; D possibly corresponds to TRBD1 (5 bases). The V gene's germline CDR1 is MNHEY and CDR2 SMNVEV (reference sequence). Trimming cost V 1 base and J 4 bases, with 13 bases left between them. The CDR3 is 15 amino acids. The CDR3 loop reads CASSLYGGGGTEAFF. DNA for the CDR3: TGTGCCAGCAGTTTATACGGGGGGGGAGGCACTGAAGCTTTCTTT.

V and J are TRBV4-2 and TRBJ2-3, with D hard to call. The germline CDR1 and CDR2 sequences are LGHNA and YNFKEQ. The ends were cut back, 2 bases at V and 0 bases at J, with 12 bases in the middle. This CDR3 contains 16 residues. CDR3 in amino acids: CASSQMPPGSTDTQYF. The CDR3 DNA reads as TGTGCCAGCAGCCAAATGCCCCCAGGTAGCACAGATACGCAGTATTTT.

The chain couples TRBV7-2 to TRBJ2-5, with 7 bases lining up with TRBD2. Germline CDR1 reads SGHTA; CDR2 reads FQGNSA. The CDR3 is made up of 12 amino acids. The V gene end was trimmed by 7 bases and the J gene end by 7 bases; junction bases not matched to a gene: 6. Written as DNA, the CDR3 is TGTGCCAGCACGTCGACGGGGGGGACCCAGTACTTC. Amino acids: CASTSTGGTQYF.

A few counts support this clone. V gene TRBV2 combines with J gene TRBJ1-2, with D unresolved. This CDR3 region has 12 residues. V lost 9 bases, J lost 5 bases, and 13 bases lay in between. Germline V lookup: CDR1 SNHLY, CDR2 FYNNEI. This CDR3 is CASKREQYGYTF. The CDR3 DNA is TGTGCCAGTAAAAGAGAACAGTATGGCTACACCTTC.

V gene TRBV6-5 combines with J gene TRBJ1-2, with 7 positions matching TRBD1. CDR3 size: 15 residues. J was trimmed by 0 bases and V by 6 bases; bases with no gene match: 7. Germline loops: CDR1 MNHEY, CDR2 SVGAGI. Here the CDR3 DNA reads TGTGCCAGCAGCTTCAGGACAGGAACTAACTATGGCTACACCTTC. Translating gives CASSFRTGTNYGYTF.

The V and J genes are TRBV4-1 and TRBJ2-2; D is unclear. Germline V gives CDR1 MGHRA, CDR2 YSYEKL. This CDR3 contains 13 residues. With 5 bases removed from V and 4 bases from J, the gap between germline ends came to 8 bases. CDR3 DNA: TGCGCCAGCAGCAGAGAACCCACCGGGGAGCTGTTTTTT. Translating it yields CASSREPTGELFF.

This sequence joins TRBV5-1 and TRBJ2-5; D remains ambiguous. CDR3 length: 12 amino acids. The ends were cut back, 4 bases at V and 3 bases at J, with 7 bases in the middle. Germline values: CDR1 SGHRS, CDR2 YFSETQ. Here the CDR3 reads CASSRGEETQYF. For the CDR3, the DNA is TGCGCCAGCAGCCGCGGAGAAGAGACCCAGTACTTC.

Only a few counts were recorded for this clone. The chain is built from TRBV5-8 and TRBJ1-2; 8 bases align to TRBD1. This CDR3 has 16 amino acids. Trimming at V came to 5 bases and at J to 0 bases, leaving 9 bases not matched to a gene. Germline V CDR1 and CDR2: SGHTS, YDEGEE. As DNA, the CDR3 is TGTGCCAGCAGGACAGGGGTTCATCTCGCTAACTATGGCTACACCTTC. Translated: CASRTGVHLANYGYTF. Looking up the rest from reference TRBV5-8 and TRBJ1-2 gives the full variable domain: EAGVTQSPTHLIKTRGQQATLRCSPISGHTSVYWYQQALGLGLQFLLWYDEGEERNRGNFPPRFSGRQFPNYSSELNVNALELEDSALYLCASRTGVHLANYGYTFGSGTRLTVV.

Note on this clone: Additional DNA sequences in this sample encode the identical CDR3. CDR3 loop: CASSLGGDQPQHF. CDR3 nucleotide sequence: TGCGCCAGCAGCTTAGGCGGAGACCAGCCCCAGCATTTT. The J gene is TRBJ1-5, the V gene TRBV5-1; D is unresolved. There are 13 residues in the CDR3. V lost 2 bases to trimming and J lost 7 bases, with 10 bases between them. The germline gives CDR1 SGHRS, CDR2 YFSETQ.

The CDR3 here is CASSLRTSGDEQFF. The CDR3 bases are TGTGCCAGCAGTTTACGGACTAGCGGGGATGAGCAGTTCTTC. The chain uses TRBV27 and TRBJ2-1; 12 nucleotides align to TRBD2. The junction had 1 base not matched to a gene; V was cut back by 2 bases and J by 8 bases. The CDR3 runs to 14 residues. Germline lookup yields CDR1 MNHEY and CDR2 SMNVEV (reference sequence).

The rearrangement links TRBV30 to TRBJ1-5; D is possibly TRBD1 (6 bases). Germline lookup yields CDR1 GTSNPN and CDR2 SVGIG (reference sequence). Deletions cut 4 bases from V and 4 bases from J, with 11 bases between. The CDR3 contains 13 residues. The CDR3 region has the DNA TGTGCCTGGACTAGCAGGGGAAATCAGCCCCAGCATTTT. As protein: CAWTSRGNQPQHF.

This sequence joins TRBV6-5 and TRBJ1-6; D not certain. Germline CDR1 is MNHEY and CDR2 is SVGAGI. This CDR3 region has 15 residues. Trimming removed 6 bases at V and 5 bases at J, with 14 bases between. CDR3 nucleotide sequence: TGTGCCAGCAGACTAATCCGTAGACATAATTCACCCCTCCACTTT. Protein: CASRLIRRHNSPLHF.

This clone has a handful of counts. The chain couples TRBV2 to TRBJ1-2, with D possibly TRBD1 on 6 matching bases. The CDR3 sequence is 14 residues long. The V gene's germline CDR1 is SNHLY and CDR2 FYNNEI. The V and J ends lost 6 bases and 4 bases respectively, with 15 bases between them. Here the CDR3 reads CASRTGRGGYGYTF. CDR3 sequence (DNA): TGTGCCAGCAGAACAGGGCGTGGAGGCTATGGCTACACCTTC.

The chain recombines TRBV20-1 with TRBJ2-1; maybe TRBD1 (6 bases). Germline-derived CDR1 and CDR2 are DFQATT and SNEGSKA (reference sequence). This CDR3 comprises 11 residues. V was pared by 5 bases and J by 6 bases, with 8 bases between. In DNA, the CDR3 is TGCAGTGCTTCGGACAGCAATGAGCAGTTCTTC. Its translation: CSASDSNEQFF.

This clone was picked up a small number of times. J is TRBJ1-1 and V is TRBV7-3; D possibly corresponds to TRBD1 (6 bases). CDR3 length: 13 amino acids. CDR1 and CDR2 from the germline V gene are SGHTA and FQGTGA. The V and J ends lost 4 bases and 5 bases respectively, with 11 bases between them. This CDR3 is CASSSTGRTEAFF. CDR3 nucleotides: TGTGCCAGCAGCTCTACAGGGCGAACTGAAGCTTTCTTT. Together with reference TRBV7-3 and TRBJ1-1, the CDR3 gives the full variable domain: GAGVSQTPSNKVTEKGKYVELRCDPISGHTALYWYRQSLGQGPEFLIYFQGTGAADDSGLPNDRFFAVRPEGSVSTLKIQRTERGDSAVYLCASSSTGRTEAFFGQGTRLTVV.

The rearrangement links TRBV29-1 to TRBJ1-3; 7 bases agree with TRBD1. This CDR3 contains 16 residues. Looked up from germline, CDR1 is SQVTM and CDR2 is ANQGSEA. V lost 7 bases and J lost 0; bases outside the gene matches: 12. CDR3 loop: CSASTGAFHSGNTIYF. CDR3 sequence (DNA): TGCAGCGCCAGTACAGGGGCCTTCCACTCTGGAAACACCATATATTTT.

This sequence joins TRBV9 and TRBJ1-2, with TRBD1 matching over 7 bases. Germline V gene sequence: CDR1 SGDLS, CDR2 YYNGEE. Losses at the gene ends were 0 bases for V and 8 bases for J; bases not matched to a gene: 10. The CDR3 runs 15 residues. This CDR3 is CASSVEMVAGGGYTF. In DNA form, the CDR3 reads TGTGCCAGCAGCGTAGAAATGGTGGCAGGGGGAGGCTACACCTTC.

About this clone: This CDR3 is also generated by other DNA sequences in the sample. The chain carries TRBV5-1 and TRBJ2-1; weak D call: TRBD2 (5 bases). Germline values: CDR1 SGHRS, CDR2 YFSETQ. V was pared by 0 bases and J by 7 bases, with 5 bases between. This CDR3 contains 12 residues. The CDR3 DNA sequence: TGCGCCAGCAGCTTGGCGGGAAATGAGCAGTTCTTC. It translates to CASSLAGNEQFF.

The gene calls are TRBV15 and TRBJ1-2, with a tentative D call TRBD1 (5 bases). CDR1 LNHNV and CDR2 YYDKDF come from the germline V gene (reference sequence). The CDR3 sequence is 17 residues long. V shed 1 base and J shed 7 bases, with 22 bases lying between them. Written as DNA, the CDR3 is TGTGCCACCAGCAGAGGGGGACTGAACTATGAAAGTAGTGGCTACACCTTC. It is translated as CATSRGGLNYESSGYTF.

This clone was counted a few times. V gene TRBV7-2 combines with J gene TRBJ2-2; D possibly corresponds to TRBD1 (5 bases). The CDR3 is 16 amino acids. Germline CDR1 is SGHTA and CDR2 is FQGNSA. Trimming removed 5 bases from V and 6 bases from J, with 19 bases in between. This CDR3 is CASSLQRTIGAGELFF. In DNA form, the CDR3 reads TGTGCCAGCAGCCTACAAAGGACCATAGGGGCCGGGGAGCTGTTTTTT.

The chain has TRBV19 and TRBJ1-4, with 9 nucleotides matching TRBD1. Germline trimming cut 5 bases from V and 11 bases from J; bases unmatched to any gene: 9. Germline V lookup: CDR1 LNHDA, CDR2 SQIVND (reference sequence). The CDR3 contains 14 residues. CDR3 sequence (DNA): TGTGCCAGTAGTCCCTCGACAGGGGGGAGTAAACTGTTTTTT. Amino acids: CASSPSTGGSKLFF.

The CDR3 coding sequence is TGTGCCAGCAGTTTAGAGACAGGGGGAAACACTGAAGCTTTCTTT. It yields the protein CASSLETGGNTEAFF. This chain connects TRBV27 to TRBJ1-1; 9 bases are a match to TRBD1. The length of the CDR3 is 15 residues. V gave up 2 bases and J gave up 2 bases; unmatched junction bases: 3. CDR1 MNHEY and CDR2 SMNVEV come from the germline V gene (reference sequence).

V is TRBV6-6 and J is TRBJ2-7; TRBD1 aligns across 12 bases. The CDR3 runs to 15 residues. V was clipped by 4 bases and J by 12 bases; unmatched bases: 13. Germline V lookup: CDR1 MNHNY, CDR2 SVGAGI (reference sequence). DNA for the CDR3: TGTGCCAGCAGTTCATACAACTCCGGGACAGGGGGCTCGTACTTC. Protein product: CASSSYNSGTGGSYF.

This sequence joins TRBV6-6 and TRBJ1-3, with D hard to call. Germline V gene data show CDR1 as MNHNY and CDR2 as SVGAGI (reference sequence). Trimming cost V 5 bases and J 2 bases, with 4 bases left between them. The CDR3 is made up of 12 amino acids. The CDR3 region is CASSPAGNTIYF. CDR3 sequence (DNA): TGTGCCAGCAGTCCTGCTGGAAACACCATATATTTT.

About this clone: The junction differs from germline at one of its ends, possibly a read error. V is TRBV6-1 and J is TRBJ1-1; possibly TRBD1 for D (5 bases). This CDR3 spans 14 amino acids. Germline V gene lookup returns CDR1 MNHNS and CDR2 SASEGT. Written as DNA, the CDR3 is TGTGTCAGCAGTGAAGCCGGGGGGAAGCGGGAAGCTTTCTTT. This encodes CVSSEAGGKREAFF.

This clone was detected only a few times. V and J are TRBV5-1 and TRBJ1-4, with 7 nucleotides matching TRBD1. The CDR3 covers 14 residues. Unmatched junction bases numbered 3, after V lost 5 bases and J lost 2 bases. CDR1 is SGHRS, CDR2 YFSETQ, per germline. The CDR3 loop is CASSWGQTNEKLFF. The CDR3 region has the DNA TGCGCCAGCAGTTGGGGACAGACTAATGAAAAACTGTTTTTT.

This chain joins TRBV4-1 and TRBJ2-2; D is undetermined. The CDR3 length is 14 residues. Germline V gene data show CDR1 as MGHRA and CDR2 as YSYEKL. The V end was cut by 4 bases, the J end by 1 base, with 7 bases between. CDR3 in amino acids: CASSPAGNTGELFF. The CDR3 nucleotides read TGCGCCAGCAGCCCAGCAGGGAACACCGGGGAGCTGTTTTTT.